Each of the 8 T cell receptor beta chains below was sequenced from the same sample in a study of T cell clones after liver transplantation (dated by TCRdb to between 2018 and 2021). No antigen is known for these receptors. To define alloreactive TCRbeta sequences, the proliferating CFSE-low cells from the MLR were sequenced. Receptors were amplified or captured by the immunoSEQ multiplex PCR assay. TCRdb stores this immuneACCESS table with in-frame sequences only. Part of the clones is absent; in the studies checked, under half of the shortfall reflects unresolved V genes, and no reason is known for the rest. The sample table shows a few hundred clones, and roughly 29% are seen once. Just over 35% of the sample is taken by the ten largest. Material: CD8+ T cells from cultured PBMCs. The source is a human patient who received a liver transplant. In transplant recipients, some T cells may be of donor rather than host origin.

The chain is built from TRBV7-9 and TRBJ1-6; D is perhaps TRBD1 (6 bases). The CDR3 runs 14 residues. CDR1 and CDR2 from the germline V gene are SEHNR and FQNEAQ (reference sequence). Trimming stripped 3 bases from V and 11 bases from J, with 14 bases between. Here the CDR3 DNA reads TGTGCCAGCAGCTTGTCCAGGGGAAGGCCACCCCTCCACTTT. Protein product: CASSLSRGRPPLHF.

The sample holds one count of this clone. This rearrangement joins TRBV5-7 to TRBJ2-7; TRBD2 matches at 8 bases. TRBV5-7 carries the ORF label, with uncertain function. Trimming took 9 bases from V and 5 from J; bases not matched to a gene: 10. The CDR3 has 13 residues. In DNA, the CDR3 is TGTGCCACCCGAATCGGGGGGGCGGACGAGCAGTACTTC. It is translated as CATRIGGADEQYF.

The CDR3 sequence: CASRSPGYEQYF. The CDR3 DNA follows: TGTGCCAGCAGATCTCCGGGATACGAGCAGTACTTC. V usage is TRBV28 and J usage is TRBJ2-7, with a tentative D call TRBD2 (5 bases). The germline CDR1 and CDR2 sequences are MDHEN and SYDVKM. Trimming left V 6 bases short and J 4 bases short, with 10 bases between. The CDR3 contains 12 residues. Using reference TRBV28 and TRBJ2-7 for the parts outside the CDR3, the full variable domain is DVKVTQSSRYLVKRTGEKVFLECVQDMDHENMFWYRQDPGLGLRLIYFSYDVKMKEKGDIPEGYSVSREKKERFSLILESASTNQTSMYLCASRSPGYEQYFGPGTRLTVT.

In this sample, this clone turned up a few times. J is TRBJ2-7 and V is TRBV5-4; a possible D gene is TRBD2 (5 bases). V gave up 5 bases and J gave up 4 bases, with 10 bases separating them. The CDR3 totals 12 residues. Germline values: CDR1 SGHNT, CDR2 YYREEE (reference sequence). The CDR3 sequence: CASRSPGYEQYF. The CDR3 DNA follows: TGTGCCAGCAGATCTCCGGGATACGAGCAGTACTTC.

This clone is deemed large. The rearrangement joins TRBV27 to TRBJ2-7, with 11 bases matching TRBD1. There are 16 residues in the CDR3. Unmatched junction bases numbered 12, after V lost 5 bases and J lost 6 bases. Per the germline V gene, CDR1 is MNHEY and CDR2 is SMNVEV (reference sequence). The CDR3 here is CASSLTLGTGGIEQYF. The CDR3 nucleotides read TGTGCCAGCAGTCTGACCCTCGGGACAGGGGGGATCGAGCAGTACTTC.

The chain is built from TRBV6-1 and TRBJ2-7; unclear D gene. V lost 6 bases and J 3 bases, leaving 12 bases between the germline ends. The CDR3 contains 13 residues. Looked up from germline, CDR1 is MNHNS and CDR2 is SASEGT. The CDR3 coding sequence is TGTGCCAGCAGCTTAGACTTGGTCTACGAGCAGTACTTC. Translating gives CASSLDLVYEQYF.

The count of this clone is one. The chain couples TRBV28 to TRBJ1-4; D perhaps matches TRBD1 (6 bases). V was pared by 3 bases and J by 8 bases, with 16 bases between. CDR1 and CDR2 (germline): MDHEN, SYDVKM. The length of the CDR3 is 15 residues. The CDR3 region is CASSLGGRRGEKLFF. CDR3 coding DNA: TGTGCCAGCAGTTTGGGGGGGCGAAGGGGGGAAAAACTGTTTTTT.

The V gene is TRBV7-8, the J gene TRBJ2-6, with TRBD2 matching 7 bases. The J segment lost 4 bases and the V segment lost 0 bases, leaving 3 bases of the junction unmatched. The CDR3 consists of 16 residues. The V gene's germline CDR1 is SGHVS and CDR2 FQNEAQ. The CDR3: CASSLAGGVGANVLTF. CDR3 bases: TGTGCCAGCAGCTTAGCGGGAGGGGTCGGGGCCAACGTCCTGACTTTC.